This T cell receptor beta chain came from a study of CD8+ T cells in alopecia areata. The study's findings and limits: It was observed that many expanded lesional clones persisted in scalp and blood during tofacitinib.

Stated treatment: oral pan-JAK inhibitor, 5-10 mg twice daily. Germline CDR1 WSHSY, CDR2 SAAADI. The CDR3 length is 16 residues. V shed 4 bases and J 2 bases; nucleotides not matched to a gene: 5. As regards this clone: What it recognizes is unknown.

Following RNA extraction, reverse transcription yielded cDNA that acted as the sequencing template. Sequencing used immunoSEQ multiplex PCR; TCRdb keeps in-frame clones, though not all of them. The sample records a few hundred thousand clones, under 60% being singletons. This receptor was identified in a human donor with alopecia areata. The gene calls are TRBV10-2 and TRBJ2-3, with 11 bases aligning to TRBD2. Specimen: CD4+ T cells sorted from blood, collected at week 4, from a patient treated with tofacitinib. The CDR3 reads CASSVQLAGATDTQYF. The CDR3 coding sequence is TGCGCCAGCAGTGTCCAACTAGCGGGGGCCACAGATACGCAGTATTTT.